These T cell receptor beta chains were read from a single sample in a study of blood T cell repertoires in COVID-19. Measured with immunoSEQ multiplex PCR; TCRdb has only the in-frame clones, and not every one. The sample consists of 100,000 or so clones, roughly 85% of them appearing once. What was sequenced was peripheral blood. The receptors originated from a woman between 65 and 79 years old with active or convalescent COVID-19. Both conserved end residues are part of each CDR3. D genes are given only for firm matches. For some rows the clone size is stated as once, few or many, or as a class when expanded; others skip it.

cdr3_nt | cdr3_aa | j_call | v_call | d_call | clone_size
TGTGCCAGCAGTCCGGGGTCTGGAAACACCATATATTTT | CASSPGSGNTIYF | TRBJ1-3 | TRBV7-6 | . | .
TGTGCCAGCAGCCCCGGGGGGCGCAACTATGAGCAGTTCTTC | CASSPGGRNYEQFF | TRBJ2-1 | TRBV25-1 | . | .
TGCGCCAGCTCCGAAACAAATACCTACGAGCAGTACTTC | CASSETNTYEQYF | TRBJ2-7 | TRBV5-1 | . | .
TGTGCCAGCACCCCGGCCACCGACTTCTATGGCTACACCTTC | CASTPATDFYGYTF | TRBJ1-2 | TRBV7-9 | . | .
TGCGCCAGCAGCCAAGAGAGGGGGACGCGCTGGGGAATTATGAACACTGAAGCTTTCTTT | CASSQERGTRWGIMNTEAFF | TRBJ1-1 | TRBV4-3 | . | once
TGTGCCAGCAGCCCGGGACTAGCGGGAGTTGGAGAGCAGTTCTTC | CASSPGLAGVGEQFF | TRBJ2-1 | TRBV6-5 | TRBD2 | .
TGTGCCAGCAGCTTCGGACAGTACGAGCAGTACTTC | CASSFGQYEQYF | TRBJ2-7 | TRBV11-3 | . | .
TGTGCCAGCAGCTACGGACGGGACACAGATACGCAGTATTTT | CASSYGRDTDTQYF | TRBJ2-3 | TRBV7-3 | . | .
TGCGCCAGCAGCCCTAATAGTGGCAATGAGCAGTTCTTC | CASSPNSGNEQFF | TRBJ2-1 | TRBV5-1 | . | .
TGTGCCAGTAGACCTAGCGGGAGGGGAAAGACCCAGTACTTC | CASRPSGRGKTQYF | TRBJ2-5 | TRBV19 | TRBD2 | .